This entry concerns a single T cell receptor beta chain. The antigen remains unidentified. This sample was taken from a study of T cell responses to AZD1222 COVID-19 vaccine. The study's findings and limits: The CD4 TCRs associated with vaccination extended across spike and predominated at 160-218 and 743-854. Repertoires were sampled only after the peak T cell response.

Produced via immunoSEQ multiplex PCR; TCRdb's table is partial and in-frame only. The repertoire consists of more than 110,000 clones, with 90% to 95% occurring once and the leading ten covering 3% to 4%. The CDR3 covers 14 residues. In germline, CDR1 is SGHDT, CDR2 YYEEEE. After removal of 3 bases from V and 2 bases from J, the junction contained 4 bases not matched to a gene. The chain recombines TRBV5-6 with TRBJ2-5; 7 bases match TRBD1. This TCR came from an adult who received the AZD1222 COVID-19 vaccine. The source was peripheral blood, collected 28 days after the second AZD1222 dose. The CDR3 sequence is CASSYRQGQETQYF. CDR3 nucleotides: TGTGCCAGCAGCTATAGACAGGGACAAGAGACCCAGTACTTC.